One and the same sample provided the 29 T cell receptor beta chains below, sequenced in a study of metastatic and nonmetastatic thyroid tumors. Thyroid surgery was performed in patients who had received no treatment beforehand. TCRdb re-processed the PCR reads through MiXCR. The table lists 20,000 to 25,000 clones, roughly a sixth of them singletons. Sequencing was done on a sample of blood. All receptors derive from a female donor with papillary thyroid cancer or a benign thyroid nodule (not recorded which). Some clones in this sample may be carry-over from other donors' samples.

On this clone itself: A much larger clone differs from this one at a single base, so this may be a read error. The genes are TRBV20-1 and TRBJ1-1; perhaps TRBD1 as D (5 bases). The CDR3 is 12 amino acids. Germline-derived CDR1 and CDR2 are DFQATT and SNEGSKA (reference sequence). The CDR3 DNA is TGCAGTGCTCCCCGACAGAACGCTGAAGCTTTCTTT. Protein product: CSAPRQNAEAFF.

This clone was recorded at least ten times. This may be a read error, as it is one base from a much larger clone. The rearrangement links TRBV12-3 or TRBV12-4 to TRBJ2-1; unclear D gene. The CDR3 spans 13 residues. The CDR3 sequence: CASSFSNYNGQFF. CDR3 DNA sequence: TGTGCCAGCAGTTTCTCTAATTACAATGGGCAGTTCTTC.

By proportion, this clone is medium-sized. In nucleotides, the CDR3 is TGTGCCAGCAGTGGGAGAGGGGATAGGAATGAGCAGTTCTTC. It is translated as CASSGRGDRNEQFF. The rearrangement joins TRBV6-2 or TRBV6-3 to TRBJ2-1; D possibly uses TRBD1 or TRBD2 (5 bases each). The CDR3 has 14 residues. The V and J ends lost 5 bases and 7 bases respectively, with 15 bases between them. Germline loops: CDR1 MNHEY, CDR2 SVGEGT.

The chain combines TRBV4-1 with TRBJ2-7; 7 bases are shared with TRBD1. Germline CDR1 and CDR2: MGHRA and YSYEKL. The CDR3 sequence is 16 residues long. V shed 1 base and J 3 bases; nucleotides not matched to a gene: 9. The CDR3 here is CASSQAFSDRSYEQYF. The DNA for the CDR3 is TGCGCCAGCAGCCAAGCGTTCTCGGACAGGAGCTACGAGCAGTACTTC.

The table lists this clone with many counts. The gene calls are TRBV7-8 and TRBJ2-1; D gene uncertain. Germline V gene sequence: CDR1 SGHVS, CDR2 FQNEAQ. This CDR3 has 15 amino acids. Trimming shortened V by 1 base and J by 3 bases, and 10 bases separated the two germline ends. CDR3 DNA sequence: TGTGCCAGCAGCTTAGAGGTCACGGACTACAATGAGCAGTTCTTC. As protein: CASSLEVTDYNEQFF.

This clone has only a few counts. The chain uses TRBV24-1 and TRBJ2-1; 11 nucleotides agree with TRBD2. CDR1 KGHDR and CDR2 SFDVKD come from the germline V gene. The trim removed 7 bases at V and 8 bases at J, leaving 6 bases unmatched. The CDR3 spans 14 residues. CDR3 protein: CATRLAGDSDEQFF. CDR3 DNA sequence: TGTGCCACCAGACTAGCGGGAGACAGTGATGAGCAGTTCTTC.

This clone is classed as medium-sized. The chain combines TRBV13 with TRBJ2-7, with 7 bases aligning to TRBD1. Looked up from germline, CDR1 is PRHDT and CDR2 is FYEKMQ (reference sequence). This CDR3 contains 14 residues. V lost 5 bases to trimming and J lost 9 bases; unmatched junction nucleotides: 13. CDR3 nucleotide sequence: TGTGCCAGCAGCGAAGGACAGGCCCTCTACAGGCAGTACTTC. Translating gives CASSEGQALYRQYF. The full variable domain, its missing parts supplied by reference TRBV13 and TRBJ2-7, is AAGVIQSPRHLIKEKRETATLKCYPIPRHDTVYWYQQGPGQDPQFLISFYEKMQSDKGSIPDRFSAQQFSDYHSELNMSSLELGDSALYFCASSEGQALYRQYFGPGTRLTVT.

This clone is deemed medium-sized. CDR3 sequence reads: CSASLGQGQVGAFF. The CDR3, as DNA: TGCAGTGCTAGTTTGGGACAGGGGCAGGTGGGGGCTTTCTTT. This chain joins TRBV20-1 and TRBJ1-1; 10 bases align to TRBD1. The CDR3 spans 14 residues. Trimming at V came to 3 bases and at J to 11 bases, leaving 12 bases not matched to a gene. Germline-derived CDR1 and CDR2 are DFQATT and SNEGSKA (reference sequence).

The rearrangement joins TRBV11-3 to TRBJ1-1; D may be TRBD1 (5 bases). CDR1 is SGHNT, CDR2 YENEEA, per germline. Trimming stripped 1 base from V and 4 bases from J, with 13 bases between. This CDR3 contains 15 residues. CDR3 amino acids: CASSLASWGFTEAFF. DNA of the CDR3: TGTGCCAGCAGCTTAGCGAGTTGGGGGTTCACTGAAGCTTTCTTT.

This clone has at least ten counts. The chain combines TRBV20-1 with TRBJ2-7, with D perhaps given as TRBD1 or TRBD2 (5 bases each). The CDR3 has 15 residues. The V gene's germline CDR1 is DFQATT and CDR2 SNEGSKA (reference sequence). V lost 2 bases and J lost 7, with 21 bases in between. In DNA, the CDR3 is TGCAGTGCTAGACTCCGGGACGTCCTTTCAAGGGAGCAGTACTTC. This codes for CSARLRDVLSREQYF.

This clone turned up a few times. This may come from a read error, since a much larger clone is one base off. Other nucleotide sequences from this sample produce the same CDR3. This chain joins TRBV15 and TRBJ2-3; D unclear. The V end lost 1 base, the J end lost 6 bases, and 11 bases lay between the germline ends. Per germline, CDR1 LNHNV and CDR2 YYDKDF (reference sequence). The CDR3 is 14 amino acids. Written as DNA, the CDR3 is TGTGCCACCAGCAGAGGTGAGGTGGTGGATACGCAGTATTTT. Its translation: CATSRGEVVDTQYF.

The chain has TRBV12-3 or TRBV12-4 and TRBJ1-1, with D tentatively TRBD1 (6 bases). This CDR3 has 15 amino acids. Trimming took 1 base from V and 4 from J, leaving 13 bases between them. CDR3 residues: CASSLDWGAATEAFF. The CDR3 bases are TGTGCCAGCAGTTTAGATTGGGGGGCGGCCACTGAAGCTTTCTTT.

This clone was observed at least ten times. V usage is TRBV12-5 and J usage is TRBJ2-1, with TRBD2 as a possible D gene (5 bases). The CDR3 sequence is 14 residues long. Germline-derived CDR1 and CDR2 are LGHNT and FRNRAP. Trimming left V 5 bases short and J 5 bases short, with 13 bases between. CDR3 sequence: CASGPGLGDNEQFF. CDR3 DNA sequence: TGTGCTAGTGGTCCTGGCCTCGGGGACAATGAGCAGTTCTTC.

The chain recombines TRBV5-1 with TRBJ1-2, with 9 bases lining up with TRBD1. After removal of 6 bases from V and 7 bases from J, the junction contained 10 bases not matched to a gene. The germline V gene has CDR1 SGHRS and CDR2 YFSETQ. This CDR3 is built from 14 residues. This CDR3 reads CASKVDRGGSGYTF. The CDR3 nucleotides are TGCGCCAGCAAGGTGGACAGGGGAGGAAGTGGCTACACCTTC.

At least ten counts were recorded for this clone. The V and J genes are TRBV12-3 or TRBV12-4 and TRBJ2-3; D perhaps matches TRBD1 (6 bases). The J call is in doubt because the DNA end fits TRBJ1-5 better. The CDR3 is 14 residues long. CDR3 region: CASSLQGSTDTQHF. The CDR3 DNA reads as TGTGCCAGCAGTTTACAGGGGAGCACAGATACGCAGCATTTT.

This clone was recorded at least ten times. The chain uses TRBV27 and TRBJ2-2, with a possible D match to TRBD1 (6 bases). The CDR3 loop spans 17 amino acids. The V end was cut by 6 bases, the J end by 0 bases, with 17 bases between. Looked up from germline, CDR1 is MNHEY and CDR2 is SMNVEV (reference sequence). CDR3: CASSSGLGTTNTGELFF. CDR3 DNA sequence: TGTGCCAGCAGCTCCGGACTCGGGACAACGAACACCGGGGAGCTGTTTTTT.

This clone was detected ten times or more. An end of the junction differs from the germline gene, which may be a read error. The same CDR3 is also encoded by other DNA sequences in this sample. CDR3 in DNA: TGTAGTGCTAGCAAGAGGTACAGCAATCAGCCCCAGCATTTT. The encoded protein is CSASKRYSNQPQHF. The rearrangement joins TRBV20-1 to TRBJ1-5, with no clear D. Germline CDR1 DFQATT, CDR2 SNEGSKA (reference sequence). The CDR3 sequence is 14 residues long.

This clone was counted between two and nine times. V and J are TRBV19 and TRBJ2-7, with 9 positions matching TRBD2. V was pared by 5 bases and J by 7 bases, with 12 bases of the junction left unmatched. The germline CDR1 and CDR2 sequences are LNHDA and SQIVND (reference sequence). This CDR3 region has 15 residues. CDR3 bases: TGTGCCAGTAGTGGAACCGGGACTAGCACCTGGGAGCAGTACTTC. It encodes CASSGTGTSTWEQYF. The whole variable domain, remainder taken from reference TRBV19 and TRBJ2-7, is DGGITQSPKYLFRKEGQNVTLSCEQNLNHDAMYWYRQDPGQGLRLIYYSQIVNDFQKGDIAEGYSVSREKKESFPLTVTSAQKNPTAFYLCASSGTGTSTWEQYFGPGTRLTVT.

In its sample, this clone was seen many times. The CDR3: CASSFFRDRGSPLHF. CDR3 coding DNA: TGTGCCAGCAGCTTCTTCAGGGATCGAGGTTCACCCCTCCACTTT. The chain combines TRBV7-2 with TRBJ1-6; weak D call: TRBD1 (5 bases). V was cut by 3 bases and J by 9 bases, with 15 bases left in between. CDR3 length: 15 amino acids. In germline, CDR1 is SGHTA, CDR2 FQGNSA.

This clone is medium-sized (0.01 to 0.1%) by share. The rearrangement uses TRBV11-2 and TRBJ2-1, with 8 bases that match TRBD2. CDR1 and CDR2 from the germline V gene are SGHAT and FQNNGV. This CDR3 has 15 residues. Trimming cost V 6 bases and J 4 bases; bases outside gene matches: 8. The CDR3 is CASSHGRAMYNEQFF. The CDR3 DNA reads TGTGCCAGCAGTCACGGGAGGGCCATGTACAATGAGCAGTTCTTC.

This clone showed up many times. The gene calls are TRBV19 and TRBJ1-1; a weak D match, TRBD1 (5 bases). The CDR3 is made up of 13 amino acids. Between the trimmed V and J ends, which lost 5 bases and 3 bases, there was a span of 10 bases. CDR1 is LNHDA, CDR2 SQIVND, per germline (reference sequence). The CDR3, as DNA: TGTGCCAGTAGTCAAGGACACTACACTGAAGCTTTCTTT. This sequence encodes CASSQGHYTEAFF.

This clone showed up many times. The genes are TRBV4-3 and TRBJ2-7, with TRBD2 as a possible D gene (5 bases). This CDR3 has 14 amino acids. V gave up 0 bases and J gave up 7 bases, with 13 bases separating them. Germline V gene data show CDR1 as LGHNA and CDR2 as YSLEER. The CDR3 spells CASSQDRLAREQYF. CDR3 DNA sequence: TGCGCCAGCAGCCAAGATCGGCTAGCTAGGGAGCAGTACTTC.

The sample holds many counts of this clone. This rearrangement joins TRBV9 to TRBJ2-1; TRBD2 matches at 8 bases. The germline gives CDR1 SGDLS, CDR2 YYNGEE. The ends lost 4 bases at V and 6 bases at J; junction bases unmatched: 3. The CDR3 runs 13 residues. CDR3 sequence: CASSLAGGNEQFF. CDR3 bases: TGTGCCAGCAGCCTGGCGGGGGGCAATGAGCAGTTCTTC.

This clone was picked up many times. The chain links TRBV5-8 to TRBJ1-6, with a tentative D call TRBD1 (5 bases). Germline V gene sequence: CDR1 SGHTS, CDR2 YDEGEE. The germline V and J ends were trimmed by 5 bases and 10 bases, with 22 bases remaining between them. This CDR3 region has 16 residues. The CDR3 nucleotides are TGTGCCAGCAGGGGGACCCTATTGGGGATTCAATCACCCCTCCACTTT. Protein sequence: CASRGTLLGIQSPLHF.

This clone was recorded many times. The chain is built from TRBV20-1 and TRBJ2-6, with D hard to call. Trimming cost V 0 bases and J 2 bases, with 8 bases left between them. In germline, CDR1 is DFQATT, CDR2 SNEGSKA (reference sequence). This CDR3 has 15 residues. The CDR3 DNA reads TGCAGTGCTAGAGATCGGATGGCTGGGGCCAACGTCCTGACTTTC. Translated, it gives CSARDRMAGANVLTF.

This clone was recorded many times. The chain uses TRBV3-1 and TRBJ2-2, with 8 bases lining up with TRBD1. Looked up from germline, CDR1 is LGHDT and CDR2 is YNNKEL (reference sequence). The trim removed 6 bases at V and 5 bases at J, leaving 5 bases unmatched. The CDR3 contains 14 residues. For the CDR3, the DNA is TGTGCCAGCAGAGGTACAGGGGGAACCGGGGAGCTGTTTTTT. It codes for CASRGTGGTGELFF.

This clone was seen repeatedly, ten times or more. The rearrangement links TRBV29-1 to TRBJ1-2, with a weak D call TRBD1 (5 bases). Deletions cut 6 bases from V and 6 bases from J, with 17 bases between. CDR1 and CDR2 from the germline V gene are SQVTM and ANQGSEA. CDR3 length: 13 amino acids. CDR3 sequence reads: CSVARRESDGYTF. In DNA, the CDR3 is TGCAGCGTAGCCCGCAGGGAATCGGATGGCTACACCTTC.

This clone was picked up many times. The sample has other DNA sequences that encode this CDR3 too. The gene calls are TRBV12-5 and TRBJ2-1; weak D call: TRBD1 (6 bases). V shed 5 bases and J shed 6 bases, with 20 bases lying between them. The germline V gene encodes CDR1 LGHNT and CDR2 FRNRAP. CDR3 length: 16 amino acids. The CDR3 coding sequence is TGTGCTAGTGGTCAACTTGCCAGGGGAGTTGTCAATGAGCAGTTCTTC. Translated: CASGQLARGVVNEQFF. Based on the CDR3 plus reference TRBV12-5 and TRBJ2-1, the full variable domain is DARVTQTPRHKVTEMGQEVTMRCQPILGHNTVFWYRQTMMQGLELLAYFRNRAPLDDSGMPKDRFSAEMPDATLATLKIQPSEPRDSAVYFCASGQLARGVVNEQFFGPGTRLTVL.

This clone was seen many times. The chain has TRBV27 and TRBJ1-4; D ambiguous. The CDR3 totals 14 residues. V shed 8 bases and J shed 0 bases, with 10 bases lying between them. From germline, CDR1 is MNHEY and CDR2 SMNVEV (reference sequence). The CDR3 loop reads CASRELATNEKLFF. The DNA of the CDR3 is TGTGCCAGCCGGGAATTAGCAACTAATGAAAAACTGTTTTTT.